What follows are 6 T cell receptor beta chains derived from one specimen sequenced in a study of blood T cell repertoires in COVID-19 (dated by TCRdb to 2018 to 2021). Library prep was done by the immunoSEQ multiplex PCR assay. TCRdb stores this immuneACCESS table with in-frame sequences only. Part of the clones is absent; in the studies checked, under half of the shortfall reflects unresolved V genes, and no reason is known for the rest. In this sample the table shows under 250,000 clones, 70% to 90% of which occur a single time. About 8% of the sample goes to the ten largest clones. Sequences were obtained from peripheral blood. These receptors were obtained from a woman between 50 and 59 years old with active or convalescent COVID-19.

V and J are TRBV15 and TRBJ1-2; D is perhaps TRBD1 (6 bases). V lost 0 bases and J 2 bases, leaving 16 bases between the germline ends. The CDR3 length is 17 residues. Germline CDR1 is LNHNV and CDR2 is YYDKDF (reference sequence). CDR3 sequence reads: CATSRDNGTRENYGYTF. Written as DNA, the CDR3 is TGTGCCACCAGCAGAGATAACGGGACACGAGAAAACTATGGCTACACCTTC. The full variable domain, with the rest looked up from reference TRBV15 and TRBJ1-2, is DAMVIQNPRYQVTQFGKPVTLSCSQTLNHNVMYWYQQKSSQAPKLLFHYYDKDFNNEADTPDNFQSRRPNTSFCFLDIRSPGLGDTAMYLCATSRDNGTRENYGYTFGSGTRLTVV.

V and J are TRBV15 and TRBJ1-3, with D perhaps matching TRBD1 (5 bases). The CDR3 is made up of 15 amino acids. Germline V gene lookup returns CDR1 LNHNV and CDR2 YYDKDF (reference sequence). V lost 3 bases to trimming and J lost 0 bases, with 9 bases between them. The DNA of the CDR3 is TGTGCCACCAGCAGGGGGCTGGACTCTGGAAACACCATATATTTT. This sequence encodes CATSRGLDSGNTIYF.

The J gene is TRBJ2-6, the V gene TRBV28; TRBD1 matches 9 bases. Trimming at V came to 8 bases and at J to 0 bases, leaving 5 bases not matched to a gene. CDR1 MDHEN and CDR2 SYDVKM come from the germline V gene. The CDR3 runs 16 residues. The CDR3 bases are TGTGCCAGCCATGGACAGGGGTACTCTGGGGCCAACGTCCTGACTTTC. Translating it yields CASHGQGYSGANVLTF.

The chain couples TRBV25-1 to TRBJ1-3; D gene uncertain. The CDR3 is made up of 15 amino acids. Trimming cost V 3 bases and J 3 bases, with 12 bases left between them. Germline V CDR1 and CDR2: MGHDK, SYGVNS. CDR3 region: CASSDPRTSGNTIYF. The CDR3 coding sequence is TGTGCCAGCAGTGACCCCCGAACCAGTGGAAACACCATATATTTT.

The chain is built from TRBV10-3 and TRBJ1-1; TRBD1 agrees at 9 bases. The CDR3 runs to 12 residues. The ends lost 10 bases at V and 5 bases at J; junction bases unmatched: 5. Germline loops: CDR1 ENHRY, CDR2 SYGVKD. CDR3 nucleotide sequence: TGTGCCACTAGGACAGGGGAAACTGAAGCTTTCTTT. As protein: CATRTGETEAFF.

J is TRBJ2-6 and V is TRBV2, with D possibly TRBD2 on 6 matching bases. This CDR3 comprises 15 residues. V was pared by 3 bases and J by 4 bases, with 10 bases between. Germline CDR1 is SNHLY and CDR2 is FYNNEI. CDR3 sequence (DNA): TGTGCCAGCAGTGATGGGGGGAGAGGGGCCAACGTCCTGACTTTC. Translation: CASSDGGRGANVLTF.